This is a list of T cell receptor beta chains from one sample in a study of T cell responses to AZD1222 COVID-19 vaccine. Generated by immunoSEQ multiplex PCR, the TCRdb table keeps only in-frame clones and is missing some. The repertoire holds about 200,000 clones, with roughly 88% as singletons. Sequencing used peripheral blood, obtained on day 0 of AZD1222 vaccination. The receptors here all came from an adult in good health. Each CDR3 is given without its conserved first and last residue. Fields, in order: J gene, V gene, clone size, CDR3 protein. Rows give clone size only sometimes, using once, few, many, or a class for an expanded clone.

TRBJ2-5	TRBV19	NA	ASSTAGDQETQY
TRBJ2-7	TRBV28	NA	ASSRGGSYEQY
TRBJ2-2	TRBV29-1	NA	SVDGLAGITGELF
TRBJ2-7	TRBV11-2	NA	ASSFSGTTYEQY
TRBJ2-7	TRBV2	NA	ASFRAGGYEQY
TRBJ1-1	TRBV9	NA	ASSVQQGRNTEAF
TRBJ1-4	TRBV28	NA	ASRSDSPGYEKLF
TRBJ1-2	TRBV29-1	NA	SVGRGDGYT
TRBJ2-5	TRBV7-6	NA	ASSVTNRETQY
TRBJ1-2	TRBV5-1	NA	ASSLVQGADGYT
TRBJ2-5	TRBV6-4	NA	ASSDSRTPFLGEETQY
TRBJ2-3	TRBV24-1	once	ATSEYSRDRRTDTQY
TRBJ2-1	TRBV19	NA	ASTPSGTRYYNEQF
TRBJ1-5	TRBV12-3/TRBV12-4	NA	ASSLGNQPQH
TRBJ1-2	TRBV18	NA	ASSPGDGNYGYT
TRBJ2-2	TRBV6-5	once	ASTLGAANTGELF
TRBJ1-2	TRBV27	NA	ASSYAFSSPNYGYT
TRBJ2-7	TRBV6-5	NA	ASMGRSREQY
TRBJ2-7	TRBV24-1	NA	ATRVPPYEQY
TRBJ1-6	TRBV11-1	NA	ASSLAPSGSPLH
TRBJ1-6	TRBV5-1	NA	ASSLGTGALINSPLH
TRBJ2-7	TRBV2	NA	ASSERGGRFYEQY
TRBJ2-2	TRBV11-2	NA	ASSSFTGELF
TRBJ1-4	TRBV21-1	NA	ASSKGTASATNEKLF
TRBJ1-5	TRBV19	NA	ASSIGTGTASFQPQH
TRBJ1-2	TRBV30	NA	AWSVHSTGGVYGYT
TRBJ2-2	TRBV30	NA	AWKGVSVSGELF
TRBJ1-4	TRBV20-1	NA	SANEKLF
TRBJ2-1	TRBV5-1	once	ASSFSANNEQF
TRBJ1-3	TRBV23-1	NA	ASSQRDGGNTIY
TRBJ1-5	TRBV11-1	NA	ASSPEQPQH
TRBJ1-2	TRBV2	once	ASSQWNQRGYT
TRBJ1-3	TRBV28	NA	ASIPTSGGGNTIY
TRBJ2-3	TRBV30	NA	AWSQGLPEGTDTQY
TRBJ2-3	TRBV1	NA	TSSQDSGGAPDTQY
TRBJ1-1	TRBV7-3	NA	ASSPNVGSTEAF
TRBJ1-6	TRBV6-5	NA	ASSRTYSPLH
TRBJ1-1	TRBV7-3	NA	ASSLRSSNTEAF
TRBJ2-3	TRBV7-6	NA	ASSLSPGADTQY
TRBJ2-7	TRBV5-1	once	ASSLGQGIDPRRSEQY
TRBJ2-7	TRBV4-1	NA	ASSQGLQASLYEQY
TRBJ1-1	TRBV11-2	NA	ASSFRTENTEAF
TRBJ2-5	TRBV10-3	NA	AIRGGGETQY
TRBJ2-1	TRBV5-1	NA	ASSVRDRETQLNHNEQF
TRBJ2-3	TRBV28	NA	ASSSPGTDTQY
TRBJ1-6	TRBV5-6	NA	ASSLEAGGWISPLH
TRBJ2-5	TRBV5-4	NA	ASSRGGAGQETQY
TRBJ1-5	TRBV19	NA	ASSSPTGGNQPQH
TRBJ1-2	TRBV7-2	once	ASSSGGVNYGYT
TRBJ2-4	TRBV15	NA	ATSRVQGIAKNIQY
TRBJ1-5	TRBV18	NA	ASSTGSNQPQH
TRBJ1-1	TRBV5-5	NA	ASSPQGRPEAF
TRBJ2-5	TRBV5-6	NA	ASSLWGAGETQY
TRBJ1-1	TRBV6-5	NA	ASSYGQGVAF